The 15 T cell receptor beta chains listed next were all sequenced from one sample in a study of blood T cells in healthy people across ages. The use of a sample-barcoded 5' primer and a J-beta primer mix characterized a second PCR of roughly 7 to 12 cycles. TCRdb reanalysed the 5' RACE reads using MiXCR and keeps one entry per CDR3 protein. This sample carries approximately 670,000 distinct CDR3 sequences, roughly two fifths of them seen once, and the ten largest clones take around 30%. The specimen sequenced was blood. These receptors all come from a man older than 75 in good health.

The chain carries TRBV20-1 and TRBJ2-1, with TRBD2 matching 12 bases. CDR1 DFQATT and CDR2 SNEGSKA come from the germline V gene (reference sequence). The CDR3 has 16 amino acids. The junction had 4 bases not matched to a gene; V was cut back by 3 bases and J by 1 base. The CDR3 sequence: CSASSSGGGSYNEQFF. CDR3 DNA sequence: TGCAGTGCTAGTTCTAGCGGGGGGGGTTCCTACAATGAGCAGTTCTTC.

This clonotype came up a few times. The chain joins TRBV6-1 to TRBJ2-1; 8 nucleotides align to TRBD2. In germline, CDR1 is MNHNS, CDR2 SASEGT. This CDR3 is built from 14 residues. V was pared by 8 bases and J by 9 bases, with 12 bases of the junction left unmatched. The CDR3 sequence is CASRYTGGPSEQFF. CDR3 coding DNA: TGTGCCAGCCGCTATACGGGGGGGCCCAGTGAGCAGTTCTTC.

The chain is built from TRBV12-3 or TRBV12-4 and TRBJ2-3; D gene unclear. V dropped 8 bases and J dropped 1 base, with 10 bases sitting between them. The CDR3 totals 13 residues. The DNA for the CDR3 is TGTGCCAGCGCGACACTTCGCACAGATACGCAGTATTTT. Translated, it gives CASATLRTDTQYF.

This chain connects TRBV20-1 to TRBJ1-4, with a possible D match to TRBD1 (5 bases). The length of the CDR3 is 12 residues. Trimming stripped 5 bases from V and 8 bases from J, with 12 bases between. Germline V CDR1 and CDR2: DFQATT, SNEGSKA (reference sequence). CDR3 sequence (DNA): TGCAGTGCTGGGGGTAGTTCGGAAAAACTGTTTTTT. The encoded protein is CSAGGSSEKLFF.

About this clonotype: A read error is possible here, since a much larger clone lies one base away. The chain recombines TRBV24-1 with TRBJ2-3, with 9 bases aligning to TRBD2. This CDR3 region has 17 residues. Unmatched junction bases numbered 8, after V lost 5 bases and J lost 0 bases. Germline CDR1 is KGHDR and CDR2 is SFDVKD. The CDR3 region has the DNA TGTGCCACCAGTGGACTAGCGGTAGGCCCTAGCACAGATACGCAGTATTTT. Translated, it gives CATSGLAVGPSTDTQYF.

For this clonotype: Being one base from a much bigger clone, this may be a read error. The chain links TRBV4-3 to TRBJ2-7, with D perhaps matching TRBD1 or TRBD2 (5 bases each). The CDR3 runs 15 residues. CDR1 LGHNA and CDR2 YSLEER come from the germline V gene. V was pared by 0 bases and J by 12 bases, with 21 bases between. The CDR3 nucleotides are TGCGCCAGCAGCCAAGATTCCTCAGGGAGAGAGACCCGGTACTTC. Encoded protein: CASSQDSSGRETRYF.

This clonotype has a handful of counts. The rearrangement links TRBV4-1 to TRBJ2-5; TRBD2 is a possible D gene (7 bases). The CDR3 contains 16 residues. In germline, CDR1 is MGHRA, CDR2 YSYEKL. V lost 1 base and J 5 bases, leaving 17 bases between the germline ends. The CDR3 DNA is TGCGCCAGCAGCCAAGTCGACCGGGGGGCTGGGGAGACCCAGTACTTC. It encodes CASSQVDRGAGETQYF.

V is TRBV7-2 and J is TRBJ2-3; 10 positions agree with TRBD2. The CDR3 extends over 16 amino acids. Germline lookup yields CDR1 SGHTA and CDR2 FQGNSA. With V trimmed by 5 bases and J by 3 bases, 8 bases remained unmatched. The CDR3 sequence is CASSNRAGGATDTQYF. CDR3 nucleotide sequence: TGTGCCAGCAGCAACCGAGCGGGAGGGGCGACAGATACGCAGTATTTT.

This chain connects TRBV24-1 to TRBJ1-2; 11 positions agree with TRBD1. Germline loops: CDR1 KGHDR, CDR2 SFDVKD. Trimming at V came to 5 bases and at J to 3 bases, leaving 10 bases not matched to a gene. CDR3 length equals 17 residues. The CDR3 DNA reads as TGTGCCACCAGTGGCAAGGTCCCGGGACAGGGGGACTATGGCTACACCTTC. Amino acids: CATSGKVPGQGDYGYTF.

The genes are TRBV29-1 and TRBJ2-1; D is ambiguous. Trimming took off 7 bases at V and 4 bases at J, with 11 bases between the two ends. The CDR3 length is 12 residues. CDR1 is SQVTM and CDR2 is ANQGSEA in the germline V gene. CDR3 sequence (DNA): TGCAGCGGTGGACGGAAATACAATGAGCAGTTCTTC. It encodes CSGGRKYNEQFF.

The V and J genes are TRBV11-3 and TRBJ2-1; TRBD1 matches 7 bases. V was pared by 4 bases and J by 6 bases, with 3 bases of the junction left unmatched. This CDR3 is built from 13 residues. Germline CDR1 is SGHNT and CDR2 is YENEEA. CDR3 protein: CASSYGTVNEQFF. The CDR3 nucleotides are TGTGCCAGCAGCTATGGGACAGTCAATGAGCAGTTCTTC.

This clonotype was observed a few times. The chain has TRBV2 and TRBJ2-7; no clear D gene. The CDR3 extends over 12 amino acids. The V end was cut by 2 bases, the J end by 3 bases, with 5 bases between. Per the germline V gene, CDR1 is SNHLY and CDR2 is FYNNEI. CDR3 nucleotides: TGTGCCAGCAGTGAATTATACTACGAGCAGTACTTC. It translates to CASSELYYEQYF.

About this clonotype: This could be a read error, since a much larger clone is one nucleotide away. The gene calls are TRBV3-1 and TRBJ1-2; D may be TRBD1 (6 bases). Trimming left V 0 bases short and J 3 bases short, with 14 bases between. Germline V gene data show CDR1 as LGHDT and CDR2 as YNNKEL (reference sequence). The CDR3 runs 16 residues. Written as DNA, the CDR3 is TGTGCCAGCAGCCAAGATCTTGCTAGGACAGACTATGGCTACACCTTC. Residues: CASSQDLARTDYGYTF.

Concerning this clonotype: One junction end does not reproduce the germline sequence, and a read error may be involved. CDR3 nucleotide sequence: TGTGCCAGCAGTGACTCCGGGGAGGCTGAAGCTTTCTTT. As protein: CASSDSGEAEAFF. This chain connects TRBV6-6 to TRBJ1-1; D unclear. Per germline, CDR1 MNHNY and CDR2 SVGAGI (reference sequence). The CDR3 spans 13 residues.

The chain's CDR3 is CSASYQDGLYGYTF. In nucleotides, the CDR3 is TGCAGTGCTTCTTATCAGGACGGGCTATATGGCTACACCTTC. The chain couples TRBV20-1 to TRBJ1-2; D is ambiguous. The CDR3 sequence is 14 residues long. Deletions cut 5 bases from V and 5 bases from J, with 18 bases between. Germline V gene sequence: CDR1 DFQATT, CDR2 SNEGSKA (reference sequence).